A single sample is the source of the 16 T cell receptor beta chains below, sequenced in a study of response to subunit inactivated influenza vaccine. TCRdb recomputed calls from the RT-PCR reads with MiXCR, one row per CDR3 protein. The top ten hold 5.5% to 7% of the sample, which has 650,000 to 800,000 distinct CDR3 sequences, approximately 15% seen once. This specimen consisted of PBMCs from blood, obtained around two weeks before vaccination. The receptor set was obtained from a man aged 45 to 65 who received an inactivated influenza vaccine.

This clonotype has more than one count but fewer than ten. DNA of the CDR3: TGTGCCAGCAGTTTATTGGCGGCTCGGGAGACCCAGTACTTC. Translating it yields CASSLLAARETQYF. V gene TRBV12-3 or TRBV12-4 combines with J gene TRBJ2-5; D not resolved. This CDR3 is built from 14 residues. V lost 2 bases and J 5 bases, leaving 12 bases between the germline ends.

A note on this clonotype: One end of the junction varies from germline; a read error may be responsible. This chain uses TRBV12-3 or TRBV12-4 with TRBJ2-4; possibly TRBD1 for D (5 bases). There are 18 residues in the CDR3. In nucleotides, the CDR3 is TGTGCCTGCAGTTCGGACACCCCCCAGAGGAGAACCAAAAACATTCAGTACTTC. Protein product: CACSSDTPQRRTKNIQYF.

This chain links TRBV10-3 with TRBJ2-5; 15 bases are shared with TRBD2. V was clipped by 4 bases and J by 5 bases; unmatched bases: 8. This CDR3 is built from 17 residues. Germline V gene lookup returns CDR1 ENHRY and CDR2 SYGVKD. CDR3: CAISAGLAGGDGETQYF. The CDR3 bases are TGTGCCATCAGTGCGGGACTAGCGGGAGGTGACGGGGAGACCCAGTACTTC.

This clonotype has only a few counts. V gene TRBV20-1 combines with J gene TRBJ2-4, with 13 bases that match TRBD2. CDR3 length: 19 residues. CDR1 and CDR2 from the germline V gene are DFQATT and SNEGSKA (reference sequence). The V segment lost 0 bases and the J segment 0 bases; nucleotides outside the gene matches: 8. CDR3 bases: TGCAGTGCTAGAGATGGTGGGACTAGCGGGGTACTAGCCAAAAACATTCAGTACTTC. This translates into CSARDGGTSGVLAKNIQYF.

The chain is built from TRBV20-1 and TRBJ2-1; no reliable D call. The CDR3 length is 13 residues. V was trimmed by 3 bases and J by 9 bases, leaving 15 bases between them. The V gene's germline CDR1 is DFQATT and CDR2 SNEGSKA (reference sequence). In DNA form, the CDR3 reads TGCAGTGCTAGCCACATTTGGTCGGGTGAGCAGTTCTTC. Translated, it gives CSASHIWSGEQFF.

This clonotype was seen at least ten times. The rearrangement joins TRBV6-5 to TRBJ1-5, with TRBD1 matching 7 bases. The CDR3 covers 18 residues. Germline values: CDR1 MNHEY, CDR2 SVGAGI. The V segment lost 0 bases and the J segment 0 bases; nucleotides outside the gene matches: 8. The CDR3 loop reads CASSYSDRNLYSNQPQHF. The DNA for the CDR3 is TGTGCCAGCAGTTACTCGGACAGGAACTTATATAGCAATCAGCCCCAGCATTTT.

This chain's CDR3 is CAIRKQEVAYGYTF. The DNA for the CDR3 is TGTGCCATCAGAAAACAGGAAGTGGCCTATGGCTACACCTTC. This sequence joins TRBV10-3 and TRBJ1-2; D is perhaps TRBD1 (5 bases). The CDR3 loop spans 14 amino acids. Germline lookup yields CDR1 ENHRY and CDR2 SYGVKD. The V end was cut by 6 bases, the J end by 4 bases, with 15 bases between.

The rearrangement links TRBV10-2 to TRBJ2-5, with 8 bases identical to TRBD2. Germline loops: CDR1 WSHSY, CDR2 SAAADI. The CDR3 sequence is 16 residues long. V shed 0 bases and J 3 bases; nucleotides not matched to a gene: 6. This CDR3 is CASSESSGGWEETQYF. The CDR3 DNA reads as TGCGCCAGCAGTGAGTCGAGCGGGGGCTGGGAAGAGACCCAGTACTTC.

The J gene is TRBJ2-3, the V gene TRBV6-2 or TRBV6-3; perhaps TRBD2 as D (5 bases). There are 14 residues in the CDR3. Trimming took 2 bases from V and 3 from J, leaving 9 bases between them. CDR1 is MNHEY and CDR2 is SVGEGT in the germline V gene. The DNA for the CDR3 is TGTGCCAGCAGTTACGGGAGTGGGACAGATACGCAGTATTTT. Translation: CASSYGSGTDTQYF.

J is TRBJ2-3 and V is TRBV2; 13 bases line up with TRBD2. J lost 0 bases, V lost 5 bases, and 8 bases had no gene match. Germline lookup yields CDR1 SNHLY and CDR2 FYNNEI. The length of the CDR3 is 18 residues. The CDR3 sequence: CASSWTSGGAASTDTQYF. The DNA for the CDR3 is TGTGCCAGCAGTTGGACTAGCGGGGGAGCAGCTAGCACAGATACGCAGTATTTT.

This clonotype was counted between two and nine times. The J gene is TRBJ1-4, the V gene TRBV4-2, with D perhaps TRBD1 (5 bases). V dropped 2 bases and J dropped 8 bases, with 18 bases sitting between them. The CDR3 extends over 16 amino acids. Germline V gene data show CDR1 as LGHNA and CDR2 as YNFKEQ. As DNA, the CDR3 is TGTGCCAGCAGCCAACATGACGGACAAGAGGGGGAAAAACTGTTTTTT. This sequence encodes CASSQHDGQEGEKLFF.

CDR3: CASSLRWGGNQPQHF. CDR3 DNA sequence: TGTGCCAGCAGTTTAAGATGGGGGGGCAATCAGCCCCAGCATTTT. The chain employs TRBV27 and TRBJ1-5, with D possibly TRBD1 on 5 matching bases. CDR3 size: 15 residues. Per the germline V gene, CDR1 is MNHEY and CDR2 is SMNVEV (reference sequence). V lost 2 bases, J lost 2 bases, and 10 bases lay in between.

This clonotype was observed a handful of times. The V and J genes are TRBV27 and TRBJ2-7; D uncertain. Trimming pared 3 bases from V and 5 bases from J, leaving 14 bases between. The V gene's germline CDR1 is MNHEY and CDR2 SMNVEV (reference sequence). The CDR3 runs to 14 residues. The CDR3 reads CASSFGSYSNEQYF. Here the CDR3 DNA reads TGTGCCAGCAGTTTTGGATCTTACTCGAACGAGCAGTACTTC.

This clonotype showed up just a few times. In DNA form, the CDR3 reads TGCAGTGCTAGGCAGGGGGCCATCAATGAGCAGTTCTTC. Its translation: CSARQGAINEQFF. The chain uses TRBV20-1 and TRBJ2-1; 8 bases agree with TRBD1. Trimming cost V 3 bases and J 6 bases; bases outside gene matches: 4. This CDR3 has 13 residues. CDR1 is DFQATT and CDR2 is SNEGSKA in the germline V gene (reference sequence).

This clonotype was found many times. The chain employs TRBV11-2 and TRBJ2-3; the D is unclear. The ends were cut back, 4 bases at V and 1 base at J, with 6 bases in the middle. The CDR3 covers 13 residues. Looked up from germline, CDR1 is SGHAT and CDR2 is FQNNGV. CDR3 nucleotide sequence: TGTGCCAGCAGCTCGTTTCGCACAGATACGCAGTATTTT. Encoded protein: CASSSFRTDTQYF.

Many counts were recorded for this clonotype. V gene TRBV6-5 combines with J gene TRBJ2-1; weak D call: TRBD2 (6 bases). In germline, CDR1 is MNHEY, CDR2 SVGAGI. The CDR3 runs 13 residues. The V and J ends lost 2 bases and 8 bases respectively, with 10 bases between them. This CDR3 reads CASSYRLEHEQFF. CDR3 nucleotide sequence: TGTGCCAGCAGTTACCGACTAGAACATGAGCAGTTCTTC.